This T cell receptor (beta chain) appears in the sequencing data of a study of OX40 agonist ivuxolimab in advanced cancers. Regarding the study as a whole: Averaged across samples, CD8+ T cells carried more expanded clones than CD4+ did. Several nonresponders also turned out to have low normalized T-cell clonal expansion. Antigen specificity was not determined for the expanded peripheral T cells.

The CDR3 is 15 residues long. V dropped 2 bases and J dropped 5 bases, with 15 bases sitting between them. Germline loops: CDR1 MNHEY, CDR2 SVGAGI. This clone was picked up a small number of times. The antigen is unknown. The assay was immunoSEQ multiplex PCR, and TCRdb's table has in-frame clones only and misses some. The data show roughly 42,000 clones, more than 75% seen once. J is TRBJ2-5 and V is TRBV6-5; the D gene could be TRBD1 or TRBD2 (5 bases each). This clonotype originated in an adult with an advanced solid tumor such as melanoma, head and neck, liver or kidney cancer. The material sequenced was CD4+ or CD8+ T cells sorted from blood, taken in a trial of the OX40 agonist ivuxolimab. Here the CDR3 reads CASSYGGRDGETQYF. In DNA, the CDR3 is TGTGCCAGCAGTTACGGAGGCAGGGACGGGGAGACCCAGTACTTC.